Below are 23 T cell receptor beta chains sequenced from a single sample in a study of glioma-infiltrating T cells. TCR alpha and beta CDR3 regions were amplified from RNA using iRepertoire nested multiplex PCR. In TCRdb, the multiplex PCR reads were re-called with MiXCR into one record per CDR3 protein. The table lists roughly 4,700 distinct CDR3 sequences, around a quarter of them singletons. Input material: glioma tissue, nonneoplastic brain tissue, or PBMCs (not recorded which). These receptors all stem from a human donor with low-grade glioma or glioblastoma, undergoing nonglioma brain surgery, or in good health (not recorded which).

By share of the sample, this clonotype is medium-sized. This chain links TRBV12-3 or TRBV12-4 with TRBJ2-1; 9 bases match TRBD2. This CDR3 region has 17 residues. V was pared by 1 base and J by 7 bases, with 11 bases of the junction left unmatched. CDR3 bases: TGTGCCAGCAGTTTAGGACCTAGCGGGGTTGGGGAAAATGAGCAGTTCTTC. Encoded protein: CASSLGPSGVGENEQFF.

This clonotype qualifies as medium-sized. CDR3 region: CSARDPLSGGGTDTQYF. In nucleotides, the CDR3 is TGCAGTGCTAGAGATCCCCTTAGCGGGGGGGGCACAGATACGCAGTATTTT. The chain recombines TRBV20-1 with TRBJ2-3, with 11 bases matching TRBD2. Per the germline V gene, CDR1 is DFQATT and CDR2 is SNEGSKA (reference sequence). This CDR3 region has 17 residues. V was clipped by 0 bases and J by 1 base; unmatched bases: 6.

This clonotype showed up just a few times. The chain combines TRBV5-1 with TRBJ2-5; 9 nucleotides line up with TRBD1. With 3 bases clipped from V and 13 bases from J, the junction kept 10 bases outside the gene matches. The CDR3 extends over 13 amino acids. In germline, CDR1 is SGHRS, CDR2 YFSETQ. CDR3 nucleotide sequence: TGCGCCAGCAGCTCGGACCCTGGGACAGGGACGTACTTC. It encodes CASSSDPGTGTYF.

This clonotype was detected many times. The chain employs TRBV4-1 and TRBJ2-5; 9 nucleotides agree with TRBD2. This CDR3 spans 18 amino acids. The V gene's germline CDR1 is MGHRA and CDR2 YSYEKL. The V segment lost 1 base and the J segment 1 base; nucleotides outside the gene matches: 10. The CDR3 DNA reads as TGCGCCAGCAGCCAAGTGGTTCTGCGGGGGGGGGTCCAAGAGACCCAGTACTTC. Translation: CASSQVVLRGGVQETQYF.

For this clonotype: Mismatch with germline at one junction end may stem from a read error. The CDR3: CASSSGPHTDTRYF. CDR3 nucleotide sequence: TGTGCCAGCAGCTCAGGACCACACACAGATACGCGGTATTTT. The chain carries TRBV7-2 and TRBJ2-3; D ambiguous. This CDR3 contains 14 residues. CDR1 and CDR2 from the germline V gene are SGHTA and FQGNSA.

In its sample, this clonotype ranks as medium-sized. The chain combines TRBV20-1 with TRBJ1-5, with 8 bases that match TRBD1. V lost 0 bases, J lost 5 bases, and 3 bases stayed unmatched. CDR3 size: 14 residues. Germline V gene lookup returns CDR1 DFQATT and CDR2 SNEGSKA (reference sequence). CDR3 DNA: TGCAGTGCTAGAGATAGGACAGGGTATCAGCCCCAGCATTTT. Its translation is CSARDRTGYQPQHF.

This clonotype was detected only a few times. Given a much more abundant clone one base away, this may be a read error. The CDR3 here is CASRPATDTGTQYF. The CDR3 nucleotides are TGCGCCAGCAGGCCAGCTACCGACACAGGTACGCAGTATTTT. The chain combines TRBV4-1 with TRBJ2-3, with TRBD1 as a possible D gene (5 bases). This CDR3 spans 14 amino acids. Germline loops: CDR1 MGHRA, CDR2 YSYEKL.

In its sample, this clonotype ranks as medium-sized. This chain uses TRBV7-2 with TRBJ1-2, with D hard to call. This CDR3 contains 15 residues. The germline V and J ends were trimmed by 5 bases and 1 base, with 14 bases remaining between them. Germline values: CDR1 SGHTA, CDR2 FQGNSA. The chain's CDR3 is CASSLAAGYNYGYTF. In nucleotides, the CDR3 is TGTGCCAGCAGCCTCGCAGCCGGATATAACTATGGCTACACCTTC.

In this sample, this clonotype is medium-sized. The genes are TRBV4-1 and TRBJ2-3; maybe TRBD1 (6 bases). CDR3 length equals 16 residues. With 0 bases removed from V and 5 bases from J, the gap between germline ends came to 15 bases. Per the germline V gene, CDR1 is MGHRA and CDR2 is YSYEKL. The CDR3 loop is CASSQEEGRGIDTQYF. The CDR3 nucleotides are TGCGCCAGCAGCCAAGAGGAAGGCAGGGGCATAGATACGCAGTATTTT.

The chain uses TRBV7-9 and TRBJ2-3; D gene unclear. The germline V gene encodes CDR1 SEHNR and CDR2 FQNEAQ (reference sequence). CDR3 length: 16 residues. The V end was cut by 5 bases, the J end by 6 bases, with 21 bases between. CDR3 DNA sequence: TGTGCCAGCAGCCGAATGAGCGTAACCAGTTGGGATACGCAGTATTTT. This translates into CASSRMSVTSWDTQYF.

This clonotype was detected many times. The V and J genes are TRBV12-3 or TRBV12-4 and TRBJ2-1; D remains ambiguous. Deletions cut 3 bases from V and 10 bases from J, with 7 bases between. The CDR3 consists of 11 residues. The CDR3 loop reads CASSFSVEQFF. The CDR3, as DNA: TGTGCCAGCAGTTTCTCTGTAGAGCAGTTCTTC.

This clonotype came up once. This clone may be a read error of a much larger clone one base away. This chain connects TRBV19 to TRBJ1-1; D gene unclear. The V end lost 5 bases, the J end lost 2 bases, and 9 bases lay between the germline ends. The CDR3 totals 13 residues. Germline-derived CDR1 and CDR2 are LNHDA and SQIVND (reference sequence). In DNA form, the CDR3 reads TGTGCCAGTAGTCCCTATATAAACACTGAAGCTTTCTTT. Amino acid sequence: CASSPYINTEAFF.

This clonotype was detected ten times or more. This chain links TRBV11-2 with TRBJ2-1; D ambiguous. Looked up from germline, CDR1 is SGHAT and CDR2 is FQNNGV. The CDR3 extends over 15 amino acids. V was cut by 4 bases and J by 2 bases, with 12 bases left in between. This CDR3 reads CASSSSRTAYNEQFF. CDR3 DNA sequence: TGTGCCAGCAGCTCCTCAAGGACGGCCTACAATGAGCAGTTCTTC. Filled out from reference TRBV11-2 and TRBJ2-1, the complete variable domain reads EAGVAQSPRYKIIEKRQSVAFWCNPISGHATLYWYQQILGQGPKLLIQFQNNGVVDDSQLPKDRFSAERLKGVDSTLKIQPAKLEDSAVYLCASSSSRTAYNEQFFGPGTRLTVL.

V and J are TRBV6-5 and TRBJ2-1, with 7 bases fitting TRBD1. Germline values: CDR1 MNHEY, CDR2 SVGAGI. This CDR3 comprises 17 residues. V dropped 5 bases and J dropped 6; count of bases not matched to a gene: 16. CDR3 coding DNA: TGTGCCAGCAGTGGACCGCTAGGACAGGCCCTACTCAATGAGCAGTTCTTC. Amino acids: CASSGPLGQALLNEQFF.

This clonotype is labeled as large. The chain joins TRBV6-2 or TRBV6-3 to TRBJ2-5; D is ambiguous. The CDR3 loop spans 11 amino acids. CDR1 is MNHEY, CDR2 SVGEGT, per germline. V gave up 5 bases and J gave up 10 bases, with 11 bases separating them. CDR3 residues: CASSRTNFQYF. CDR3 nucleotides: TGTGCCAGCAGTAGGACCAACTTCCAGTACTTC.

This clonotype was seen repeatedly, ten times or more. The chain is built from TRBV9 and TRBJ2-3, with 8 bases fitting TRBD2. The germline V gene has CDR1 SGDLS and CDR2 YYNGEE. V lost 0 bases and J lost 1; bases outside the gene matches: 13. The CDR3 extends over 19 amino acids. The DNA of the CDR3 is TGTGCCAGCAGCGTAGAGGGGTTGGGAGCGGGGGCCGGCACAGATACGCAGTATTTT. This encodes CASSVEGLGAGAGTDTQYF.

This clonotype ranks as medium-sized. The chain couples TRBV5-1 to TRBJ1-1; a possible D gene is TRBD1 (5 bases). Germline CDR1 is SGHRS and CDR2 is YFSETQ. V lost 4 bases to trimming and J lost 1 base, with 14 bases between them. This CDR3 is built from 15 residues. This chain's CDR3 is CASSITGTENTEAFF. The CDR3 DNA is TGCGCCAGCAGCATTACCGGGACGGAGAACACTGAAGCTTTCTTT.

This clonotype ranks as large (0.1 to 1%). The chain couples TRBV7-2 to TRBJ2-7, with 8 bases fitting TRBD1. CDR1 and CDR2 from the germline V gene are SGHTA and FQGNSA. V gave up 11 bases and J gave up 2 bases; unmatched junction bases: 11. The CDR3 is made up of 14 amino acids. The CDR3 coding sequence is TGTGCCCTACAGAAACAGGGGGATCCCTACGAGCAGTACGTC. Amino acids: CALQKQGDPYEQYV.

As regards this clonotype: This clone may be a read error of a much larger clone one base away. The rearrangement links TRBV13 to TRBJ2-3; D unresolved. Germline V gives CDR1 PRHDT, CDR2 FYEKMQ (reference sequence). The CDR3 extends over 15 amino acids. V lost 8 bases to trimming and J lost 1 base, with 16 bases between them. CDR3 coding DNA: TGTGCCAGCGGCCCCTCAACCCAGGGCACAGATACGCAGTATTTT. Protein product: CASGPSTQGTDTQYF.

This clonotype was recorded many times. The chain carries TRBV3-1 and TRBJ2-2, with TRBD2 identical over 8 bases. The junction had 6 bases not matched to a gene; V was cut back by 6 bases and J by 6 bases. CDR1 is LGHDT, CDR2 YNNKEL, per germline (reference sequence). The CDR3 is 14 amino acids. This CDR3 reads CASRSAGGPGELFF. The CDR3 DNA is TGTGCCAGCAGGTCTGCGGGGGGCCCCGGGGAGCTGTTTTTT.

This clonotype was seen at least ten times. This chain connects TRBV10-3 to TRBJ2-3, with a possible D match to TRBD1 (5 bases). The CDR3 totals 14 residues. The germline V gene has CDR1 ENHRY and CDR2 SYGVKD. Trimming stripped 2 bases from V and 6 bases from J, with 12 bases between. CDR3 sequence: CAISEKVGQDTQYF. In nucleotides, the CDR3 is TGTGCCATCAGTGAGAAGGTGGGGCAGGATACGCAGTATTTT.

This clonotype was counted ten times or more. The CDR3 protein is CASSPIGRGAQETQYF. Written as DNA, the CDR3 is TGCGCCAGCAGCCCGATAGGGCGGGGGGCCCAGGAGACCCAGTACTTC. This chain joins TRBV4-1 and TRBJ2-5, with 8 bases aligning to TRBD2. With 4 bases clipped from V and 5 bases from J, the junction kept 12 bases outside the gene matches. From germline, CDR1 is MGHRA and CDR2 YSYEKL. The CDR3 length is 16 residues.

By share, this clonotype counts as medium-sized. The CDR3 reads CASAFPSGDNEQFF. The CDR3 DNA is TGTGCCAGCGCGTTCCCTAGCGGGGACAATGAGCAGTTCTTC. The gene calls are TRBV6-1 and TRBJ2-1; 9 positions agree with TRBD2. With V trimmed by 8 bases and J by 5 bases, 7 bases remained unmatched. The CDR3 has 14 residues. The V gene's germline CDR1 is MNHNS and CDR2 SASEGT.